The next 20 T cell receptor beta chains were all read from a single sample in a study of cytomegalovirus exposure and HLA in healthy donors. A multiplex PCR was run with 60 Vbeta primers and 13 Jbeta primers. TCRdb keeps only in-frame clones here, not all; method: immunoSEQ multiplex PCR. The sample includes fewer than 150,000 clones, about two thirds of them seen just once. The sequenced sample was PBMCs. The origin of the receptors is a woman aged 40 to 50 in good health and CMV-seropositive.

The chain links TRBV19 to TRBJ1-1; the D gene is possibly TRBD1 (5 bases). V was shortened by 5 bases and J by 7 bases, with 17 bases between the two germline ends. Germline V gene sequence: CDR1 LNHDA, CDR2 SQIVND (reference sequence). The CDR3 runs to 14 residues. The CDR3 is CASSPVSGFIEAFF. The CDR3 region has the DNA TGTGCCAGTAGTCCAGTTTCAGGGTTTATTGAAGCTTTCTTT.

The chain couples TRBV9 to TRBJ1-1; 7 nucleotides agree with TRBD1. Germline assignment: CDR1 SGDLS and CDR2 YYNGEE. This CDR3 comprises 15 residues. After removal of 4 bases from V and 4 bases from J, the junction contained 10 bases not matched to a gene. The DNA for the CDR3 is TGTGCCAGCAGCTCGGGACAGTCGGGGGCCACTGAAGCTTTCTTT. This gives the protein CASSSGQSGATEAFF.

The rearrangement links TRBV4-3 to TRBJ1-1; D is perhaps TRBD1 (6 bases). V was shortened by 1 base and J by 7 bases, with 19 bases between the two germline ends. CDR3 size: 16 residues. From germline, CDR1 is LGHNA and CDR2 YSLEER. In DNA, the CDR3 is TGCGCCAGCAGCCAAGGTGGGAGCTGGGGGCTTAGTGAAGCTTTCTTT. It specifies CASSQGGSWGLSEAFF.

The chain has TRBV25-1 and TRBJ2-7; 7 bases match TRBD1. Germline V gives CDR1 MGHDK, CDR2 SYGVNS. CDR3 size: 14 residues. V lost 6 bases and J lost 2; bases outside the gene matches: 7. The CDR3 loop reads CASRSDGTAYEQYF. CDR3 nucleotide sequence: TGTGCCAGCAGATCAGATGGGACAGCCTACGAGCAGTACTTC.

CDR3 coding DNA: TGCGCCAGCAGCCAAGATATAAGAGCGGGGGCCACCTACGAGCAGTACTTC. Residues: CASSQDIRAGATYEQYF. The rearrangement links TRBV4-3 to TRBJ2-7; TRBD2 aligns across 8 bases. Germline CDR1 LGHNA, CDR2 YSLEER. With 0 bases clipped from V and 2 bases from J, the junction kept 9 bases outside the gene matches. The CDR3 loop spans 17 amino acids.

DNA for the CDR3: TGCGCCAGCAGCCAGGGAGATGGGGTGGGCACAGATACGCAGTATTTT. As protein: CASSQGDGVGTDTQYF. This chain links TRBV4-3 with TRBJ2-3, with D maybe TRBD2 (5 bases). Per the germline V gene, CDR1 is LGHNA and CDR2 is YSLEER. This CDR3 is 16 amino acids long. V was clipped by 3 bases and J by 1 base, with 14 bases between them.

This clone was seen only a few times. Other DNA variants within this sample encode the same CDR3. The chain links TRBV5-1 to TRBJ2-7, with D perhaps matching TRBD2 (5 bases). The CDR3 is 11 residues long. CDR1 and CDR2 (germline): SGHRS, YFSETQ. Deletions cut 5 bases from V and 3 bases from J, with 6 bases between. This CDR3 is CASRRDYEQYF. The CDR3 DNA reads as TGCGCCAGCAGACGGGACTACGAGCAGTACTTC.

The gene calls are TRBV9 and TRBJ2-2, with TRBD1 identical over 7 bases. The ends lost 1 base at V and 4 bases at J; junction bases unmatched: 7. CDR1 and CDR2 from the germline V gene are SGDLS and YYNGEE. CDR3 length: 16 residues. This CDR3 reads CASSVRGQGPTGELFF. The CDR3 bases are TGTGCCAGCAGCGTAAGGGGGCAGGGGCCCACCGGGGAGCTGTTTTTT.

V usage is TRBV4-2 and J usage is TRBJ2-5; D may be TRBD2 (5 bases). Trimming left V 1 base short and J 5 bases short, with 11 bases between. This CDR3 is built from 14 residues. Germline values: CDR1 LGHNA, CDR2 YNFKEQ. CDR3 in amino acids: CASSQAGIHETQYF. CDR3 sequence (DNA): TGTGCCAGCAGCCAAGCGGGGATCCACGAGACCCAGTACTTC.

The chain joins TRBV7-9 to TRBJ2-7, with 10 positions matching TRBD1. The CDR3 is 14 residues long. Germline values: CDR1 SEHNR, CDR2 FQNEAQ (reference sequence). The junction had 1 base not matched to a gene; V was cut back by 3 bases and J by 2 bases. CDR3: CASSFGTGAYEQYF. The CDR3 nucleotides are TGTGCCAGCAGCTTTGGGACAGGGGCCTACGAGCAGTACTTC.

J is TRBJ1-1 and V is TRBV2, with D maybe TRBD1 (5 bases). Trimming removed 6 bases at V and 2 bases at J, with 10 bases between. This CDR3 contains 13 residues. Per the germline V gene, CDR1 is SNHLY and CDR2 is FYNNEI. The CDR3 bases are TGTGCCAGCAGGTTACAGGTAAACACTGAAGCTTTCTTT. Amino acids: CASRLQVNTEAFF.

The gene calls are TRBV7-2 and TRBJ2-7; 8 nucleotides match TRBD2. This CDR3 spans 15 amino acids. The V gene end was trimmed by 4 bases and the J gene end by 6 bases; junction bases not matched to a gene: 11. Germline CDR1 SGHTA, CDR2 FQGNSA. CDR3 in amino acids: CASSSSRLAIGEQYF. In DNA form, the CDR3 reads TGTGCCAGCAGCTCCTCCCGACTAGCGATTGGCGAGCAGTACTTC.

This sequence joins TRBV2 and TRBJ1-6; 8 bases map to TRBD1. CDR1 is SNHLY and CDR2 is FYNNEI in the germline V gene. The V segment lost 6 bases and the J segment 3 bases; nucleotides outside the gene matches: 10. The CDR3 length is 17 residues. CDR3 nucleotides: TGTGCCAGCAGCGCGGACAGGGCCCACCTCTATAATTCACCCCTCCACTTT. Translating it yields CASSADRAHLYNSPLHF.

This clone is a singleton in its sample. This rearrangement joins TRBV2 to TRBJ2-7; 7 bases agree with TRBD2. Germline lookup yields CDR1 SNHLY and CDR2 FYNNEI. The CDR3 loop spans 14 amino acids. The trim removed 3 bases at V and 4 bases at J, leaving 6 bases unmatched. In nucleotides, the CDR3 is TGTGCCAGCAGTGATGAGCGGGGATATTACGAGCAGTACTTC. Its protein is CASSDERGYYEQYF.

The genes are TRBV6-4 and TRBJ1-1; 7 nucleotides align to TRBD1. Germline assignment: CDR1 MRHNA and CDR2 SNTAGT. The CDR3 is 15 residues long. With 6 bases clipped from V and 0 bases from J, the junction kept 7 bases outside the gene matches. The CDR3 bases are TGTGCCAGCAGCCGGGACAGCCTTATGAACACTGAAGCTTTCTTT. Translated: CASSRDSLMNTEAFF.

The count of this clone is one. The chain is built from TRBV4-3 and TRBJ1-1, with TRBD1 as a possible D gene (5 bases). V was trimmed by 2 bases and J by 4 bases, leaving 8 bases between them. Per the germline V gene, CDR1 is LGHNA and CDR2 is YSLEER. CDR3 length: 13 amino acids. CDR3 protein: CASSQSGFTEAFF. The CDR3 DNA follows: TGCGCCAGCAGCCAATCAGGGTTCACTGAAGCTTTCTTT.

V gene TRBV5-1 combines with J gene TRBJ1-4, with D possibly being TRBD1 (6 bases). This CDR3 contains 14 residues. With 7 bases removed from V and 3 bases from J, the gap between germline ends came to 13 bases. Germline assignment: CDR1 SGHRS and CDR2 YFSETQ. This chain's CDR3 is CASSGDYANEKLFF. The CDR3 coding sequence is TGCGCCAGCTCAGGGGACTATGCTAATGAAAAACTGTTTTTT.

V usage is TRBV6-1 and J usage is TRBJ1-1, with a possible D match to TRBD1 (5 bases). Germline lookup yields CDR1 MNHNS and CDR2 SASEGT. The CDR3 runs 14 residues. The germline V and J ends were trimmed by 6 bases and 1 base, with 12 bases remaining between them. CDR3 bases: TGTGCCAGCAGGGCAGGGTTCGGGAACACTGAAGCTTTCTTT. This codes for CASRAGFGNTEAFF.

The CDR3 is CASSKGTGDTGELFF. The CDR3 nucleotides are TGTGCCAGCAGCAAAGGGACAGGAGACACCGGGGAGCTGTTTTTT. The chain links TRBV21-1 to TRBJ2-2; the table's D call of TRBD1 was not tested on the DNA. TRBV21-1 is flagged as a pseudogene. The CDR3 extends over 15 amino acids.

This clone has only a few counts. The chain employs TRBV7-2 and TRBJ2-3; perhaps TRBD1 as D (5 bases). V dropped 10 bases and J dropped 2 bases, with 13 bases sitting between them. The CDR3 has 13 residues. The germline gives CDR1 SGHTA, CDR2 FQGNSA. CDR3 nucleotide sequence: TGTGCCACCACAGGCGGCTTCACAGATACGCAGTATTTT. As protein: CATTGGFTDTQYF.